A selection of T cell receptor beta chains follows, all from one sample in a study of T cells in Graves' hyperthyroidism and ophthalmopathy. In TCRdb, the multiplex PCR reads were re-called with MiXCR into one record per CDR3 protein. The table lists 400,000 or so distinct CDR3 sequences, around 15% of them singletons, with roughly 20% in the top ten. Material for sequencing was blood. Receptor source: a woman aged 55-75 years with Graves' ophthalmopathy. CDR3s include the opening cysteine and the closing phenylalanine or tryptophan. D genes are given only for firm matches. Where a row states a size, it is once, few, many or the class of an expanded clone; other rows omit it.

size	V	D	J	DNA	CDR3
many	TRBV7-2	-	TRBJ2-3	TGTGCCAGCAGTCTGTCCGGGACCCTCACAGATACGCAGTATTTT	CASSLSGTLTDTQYF
-	TRBV9	-	TRBJ2-1	TGTGCCAGCAGCGTAGATCCAGCGAAGTACAATGAGCAGTTCTTC	CASSVDPAKYNEQFF
once	TRBV19	-	TRBJ2-2	TGTGCCACCCGGTTAATCGGGCTGCCGAACACCGGGGAGCTGTTTTTT	CATRLIGLPNTGELFF
many	TRBV27	-	TRBJ2-1	TGTGCCAGCAGCCTCAAGGACCCGAGCTCCTACAATGAGCAGTTCTTC	CASSLKDPSSYNEQFF
many	TRBV13	-	TRBJ2-1	TGTGCCAGCAGCTTAGGCGGGGTTTCCTACAATGAGCAGTTCTTC	CASSLGGVSYNEQFF
few	TRBV19	-	TRBJ2-2	TGTGCCAGTAGTTCCCAGGGGGGCGGGGAGCTGTTTTTT	CASSSQGGGELFF
few	TRBV5-1	TRBD2	TRBJ2-5	TGCGCCAGCCATGGGGAGGGAGTGTCTTCGGAGACCCAGTACTTC	CASHGEGVSSETQYF
few	TRBV20-1	-	TRBJ1-1	TGCAGTGCTAGGGGGCCGGGATCCACTGAAGCTTTCTTT	CSARGPGSTEAFF
many	TRBV7-2	TRBD1	TRBJ2-4	TGTGCCAGCAGCTTCTTACAGGGGGCCCTAAACATTCAGTACTTC	CASSFLQGALNIQYF
-	TRBV27	-	TRBJ2-5	TGTGCCAGCAGTCCCCTGGGGGCACAAGAGACCCAGTACTTC	CASSPLGAQETQYF
-	TRBV5-1	-	TRBJ1-6	TGCGCCAGCAGCTCCACAGAAAGCTCCTATAATTCACCCCTCCACTTT	CASSSTESSYNSPLHF
-	TRBV12-3/TRBV12-4	-	TRBJ1-2	TGTGCCAGCAGTTTGTTTTTGCGCTATGGCTACACCTTC	CASSLFLRYGYTF
-	TRBV20-1	-	TRBJ2-6	TGCAGTGCTAGAGTGGCAGCCTCTGGGGCCAACGTCCTGACTTTC	CSARVAASGANVLTF
many	TRBV7-9	TRBD1	TRBJ2-1	TGTGCCAGCAGCTTAGACAGGGGGAACTACAATGAGCAGTTCTTC	CASSLDRGNYNEQFF
few	TRBV20-1	TRBD1	TRBJ1-2	TGCAGTGCTAGGAATCCCTCAGGGACAGGGGGTTATGGCTACACCTTC	CSARNPSGTGGYGYTF